This T cell receptor beta chain is drawn from a study of CD8 T cells in ankylosing spondylitis. Findings and limits, study-wide: Characteristic of ankylosing spondylitis blood, it appeared, was a TCR beta motif comprising fewer than 10 highly homologous variants.

Researchers built TCR beta libraries using quantitative 5'-RACE with molecular barcodes. Using its own MiXCR run on the 5' RACE reads, TCRdb lists one record per CDR3 protein. The table lists about 480,000 distinct CDR3 sequences, under 20% of them singletons. Comments on this clonotype: The target antigen is unknown.

The CDR3 spans 15 residues. V lost 0 bases and J 3 bases, leaving 12 bases between the germline ends. Germline V lookup: CDR1 MNHEY, CDR2 SVGAGI. This receptor was obtained from a male donor with ankylosing spondylitis. Sequenced sample: blood, either unsorted or a sorted T cell fraction (not recorded which). V is TRBV6-5 and J is TRBJ2-7; tentatively, D is TRBD2 (7 bases). The CDR3 nucleotides read TGTGCCAGCAGTTACTCGTCGGGGGGCGGCTACGAGCAGTACTTC. Its protein product is CASSYSSGGGYEQYF.